Sequencing of this T cell receptor (beta chain) was carried out in a study of blood T cell repertoires in COVID-19. Only in-frame clones appear in the TCRdb table, and some are missing; sequencing was by immunoSEQ multiplex PCR. The table lists about 37,000 clones, about 89% of them singletons. Trimming removed 8 bases at V and 8 bases at J, with 12 bases between. The germline V gene encodes CDR1 MNHEY and CDR2 SVGAGI. This CDR3 is built from 11 residues. The sequence derives from a human donor in a cohort sampled during active COVID-19. Sequenced sample: peripheral blood. The rearrangement uses TRBV6-5 and TRBJ1-2; D is possibly TRBD1 (5 bases). The CDR3 here is CASAREYGYTF. The CDR3 coding sequence is TGTGCCAGCGCCAGGGAATACGGCTACACCTTC.